This record covers a single T cell receptor (beta chain). As yet, its antigen is unknown. The sample belongs to a study of shared clonotypes between healthy human individuals. Findings and caveats of the study: Naive subsets tended to show greater estimated richness than memory subsets.

In the naive CD8 group, cells lacked CD45RO and were positively selected for CCR7, so terminally differentiated effector memory CD45RA+ cells were left out. Replicate PCRs for sorted subsets used around 200 ng DNA; this equaled 25,000 to 30,000 T cell genomes. Assay used: immunoSEQ multiplex PCR; TCRdb lists only in-frame clones, some missing. Among around 2.1 million clones, 93% were seen once, and the ten largest hold under 2%. This receptor was taken from a young man in good health. Some clones in this sample may be carry-over from other donors' samples. The specimen sequenced was naive CD8+ T cells from PBMCs.

CDR3 region: CASSYNSERYEETQYF. In DNA form, the CDR3 reads TGTGCCAGCAGCTACAACTCCGAGCGCTACGAAGAGACCCAGTACTTC. This chain joins TRBV7-9 and TRBJ2-5, with D hard to call. Trimming removed 4 bases at V and 3 bases at J, with 18 bases between. Germline V gene data show CDR1 as SEHNR and CDR2 as FQNEAQ (reference sequence). The CDR3 loop spans 16 amino acids.